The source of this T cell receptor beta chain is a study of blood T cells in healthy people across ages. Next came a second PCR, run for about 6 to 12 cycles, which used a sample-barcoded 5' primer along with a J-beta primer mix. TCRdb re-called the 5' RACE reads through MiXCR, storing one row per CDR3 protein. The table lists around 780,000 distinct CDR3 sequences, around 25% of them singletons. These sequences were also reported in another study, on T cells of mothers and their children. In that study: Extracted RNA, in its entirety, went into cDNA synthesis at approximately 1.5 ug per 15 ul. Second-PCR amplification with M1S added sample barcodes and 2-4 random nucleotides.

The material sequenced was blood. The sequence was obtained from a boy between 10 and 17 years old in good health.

The DNA for the CDR3 is TGTGCCAGCAGCTTAAAGGGACTAGCCTACAATGAGCAGTTCTTC. Translation gives CASSLKGLAYNEQFF. The rearrangement uses TRBV7-9 and TRBJ2-1; TRBD2 matches 8 bases. Losses at the gene ends were 2 bases for V and 2 bases for J; bases not matched to a gene: 2. The CDR3 totals 15 residues. CDR1 SEHNR and CDR2 FQNEAQ come from the germline V gene (reference sequence).